A single sample is the source of the 23 T cell receptor beta chains below, sequenced in a study of read filtering for tumor transcriptome and immune sequencing. Molecular barcoded adaptors covering alpha/delta and beta/gamma chains were used on 400 ng RNA. TCRdb redid the calling of the reads with MiXCR, one entry per CDR3 protein. Among tens of thousands of distinct CDR3 sequences listed, roughly 19% were seen once. The specimen sequenced was a population of CD138-negative cells sorted from bone marrow. The receptors stem from a donor at least 40 years old with multiple myeloma.

This clonotype was seen repeatedly, ten times or more. The chain combines TRBV10-1 with TRBJ2-1; TRBD1 is a possible D gene (6 bases). V lost 0 bases and J lost 6, with 12 bases in between. This CDR3 comprises 15 residues. Per the germline V gene, CDR1 is WNHNN and CDR2 is SYGVQD (reference sequence). For the CDR3, the DNA is TGCGCCAGCAGTGAGTCGACCAGGGGTGCCAATGAGCAGTTCTTC. Its protein is CASSESTRGANEQFF.

This clonotype has a count of ten or more. The chain carries TRBV28 and TRBJ2-1; D is unclear. The CDR3 runs 12 residues. V shed 8 bases and J shed 8 bases, with 13 bases lying between them. CDR1 is MDHEN and CDR2 is SYDVKM in the germline V gene. The DNA of the CDR3 is TGTGCCAGCTGCCAAGAGTGGGATGAGCAGTTCTTC. This translates into CASCQEWDEQFF.

This clonotype came up many times. V and J are TRBV12-3 or TRBV12-4 and TRBJ2-2; weak D call: TRBD1 (6 bases). The germline V and J ends were trimmed by 1 base and 4 bases, with 10 bases remaining between them. This CDR3 is 15 amino acids long. The CDR3 sequence is CASSLVVRGTGELFF. Written as DNA, the CDR3 is TGTGCCAGCAGTTTAGTCGTCAGGGGCACCGGGGAGCTGTTTTTT.

This clonotype was seen ten or more times. This chain joins TRBV12-3 or TRBV12-4 and TRBJ1-6; D ambiguous. Trimming cost V 8 bases and J 7 bases, with 15 bases left between them. The CDR3 runs 14 residues. The CDR3 bases are TGTGCCAGCGCCTTTTGGGAGGAAAATTCACCCCTCCACTTT. Its protein is CASAFWEENSPLHF.

This clonotype was seen at least ten times. The chain uses TRBV5-1 and TRBJ2-7, with D perhaps matching TRBD1 (5 bases). Germline CDR1 is SGHRS and CDR2 is YFSETQ. The CDR3 length is 14 residues. Trimming shortened V by 0 bases and J by 5 bases, and 12 bases separated the two germline ends. The CDR3 nucleotides are TGCGCCAGCAGCTTGGCAGCAGGGTACGACGAGCAGTACTTC. Protein: CASSLAAGYDEQYF.

This clonotype has a handful of counts. The chain employs TRBV6-1 and TRBJ2-1; 7 bases match TRBD2. The germline V gene encodes CDR1 MNHNS and CDR2 SASEGT. The CDR3 has 14 residues. The J segment lost 7 bases and the V segment lost 5 bases, leaving 8 bases of the junction unmatched. DNA of the CDR3: TGTGCCAGCAGTATAACAATGGGGGGGAATGAGCAGTTCTTC. This gives the protein CASSITMGGNEQFF.

Concerning this clonotype: This may arise from a read error, as a much more abundant clone is one base away. The chain is built from TRBV7-6 and TRBJ2-2, with TRBD2 identical over 8 bases. The germline V gene has CDR1 SGHVS and CDR2 FNYEAQ. Losses at the gene ends were 8 bases for V and 6 bases for J; bases not matched to a gene: 11. The CDR3 spans 15 residues. The CDR3, as DNA: TGTGCCAGCGGCCTAAGGACTAGCAAATCCGGGGAGCTGTTTTTT. Amino acids: CASGLRTSKSGELFF.

This clonotype was seen at least ten times. One junction end disagrees with the germline gene, perhaps due to a read error. The chain uses TRBV7-7 and TRBJ2-5; D not resolved. The CDR3 contains 14 residues. In germline, CDR1 is SSHAT, CDR2 FNYEAQ (reference sequence). The CDR3 bases are TGTGCTAGCAGCAGGTGGGCAGGCCAAGAGACCCAGTACTTC. Residues: CASSRWAGQETQYF.

The CDR3 DNA sequence: TGCAGCGTTGCCCCGACAGGGGGTCTATCGAAGACCCAGTACTTC. This translates into CSVAPTGGLSKTQYF. The chain employs TRBV29-1 and TRBJ2-5; 9 bases match TRBD1. J gave up 6 bases and V 4 bases, and 12 bases lay outside the gene matches. Germline V gene lookup returns CDR1 SQVTM and CDR2 ANQGSEA. This CDR3 region has 15 residues.

This clonotype has ten or more counts. The rearrangement uses TRBV24-1 and TRBJ2-3; perhaps TRBD1 as D (5 bases). From germline, CDR1 is KGHDR and CDR2 SFDVKD. V dropped 7 bases and J dropped 2 bases, with 12 bases sitting between them. The CDR3 spans 14 residues. CDR3 residues: CATREGAFTDTQYF. CDR3 in DNA: TGTGCCACCAGGGAAGGGGCCTTCACAGATACGCAGTATTTT.

This chain joins TRBV3-1 and TRBJ2-3; TRBD2 matches at 10 bases. CDR3 size: 17 residues. Germline V CDR1 and CDR2: LGHDT, YNNKEL (reference sequence). V was clipped by 0 bases and J by 8 bases; unmatched bases: 11. CDR3 sequence: CASSQDSQLAGRCTQYF. CDR3 DNA: TGTGCCAGCAGCCAAGATTCCCAACTAGCGGGGAGGTGTACGCAGTATTTT.

The table lists this clonotype with a few counts. V and J are TRBV29-1 and TRBJ1-1; D is possibly TRBD1 (5 bases). This CDR3 region has 14 residues. CDR1 SQVTM and CDR2 ANQGSEA come from the germline V gene. The V end was cut by 7 bases, the J end by 6 bases, with 21 bases between. The CDR3 DNA sequence: TGCAGCGGGGGGGGAACTACACGGATAGCTGAAGCTTTCTTT. Its protein product is CSGGGTTRIAEAFF.

The table lists this clonotype with a few counts. The J gene is TRBJ1-2, the V gene TRBV7-2, with a possible D match to TRBD1 (6 bases). Trimming left V 4 bases short and J 4 bases short, with 16 bases between. The V gene's germline CDR1 is SGHTA and CDR2 FQGNSA. This CDR3 is built from 15 residues. CDR3 nucleotides: TGTGCCAGCAGCTCGGAGCAGGGGTTTTCCTATGGCTACACCTTC. Protein: CASSSEQGFSYGYTF. The entire variable domain, with the rest obtained from reference TRBV7-2 and TRBJ1-2, is as follows: GAGVSQSPSNKVTEKGKDVELRCDPISGHTALYWYRQSLGQGLEFLIYFQGNSAPDKSGLPSDRFSAERTGGSVSTLTIQRTQQEDSAVYLCASSSEQGFSYGYTFGSGTRLTVV.

In its sample, this clonotype was seen many times. The V call is TRBV2, the J call TRBJ2-7; D remains ambiguous. V shed 6 bases and J shed 2 bases, with 11 bases lying between them. The CDR3 covers 13 residues. Germline lookup yields CDR1 SNHLY and CDR2 FYNNEI. CDR3 residues: CASRGVAAYEQYF. CDR3 nucleotides: TGTGCCAGCAGGGGCGTGGCTGCCTACGAGCAGTACTTC.

This clonotype was observed many times. The V call is TRBV20-1, the J call TRBJ2-7, with D unclear. The CDR3 loop spans 12 amino acids. V dropped 5 bases and J dropped 3 bases, with 11 bases sitting between them. Germline lookup yields CDR1 DFQATT and CDR2 SNEGSKA (reference sequence). CDR3 bases: TGCAGTGCTCACCCCCGTGACTACGAGCAGTACTTC. Amino acid sequence: CSAHPRDYEQYF.

V usage is TRBV7-9 and J usage is TRBJ2-2, with a weak D call TRBD1 (5 bases). The CDR3 covers 14 residues. From germline, CDR1 is SEHNR and CDR2 FQNEAQ (reference sequence). V shed 6 bases and J shed 4 bases, with 12 bases lying between them. The CDR3 region has the DNA TGTGCCAGCAGTGAGGACAAGATCACCGGGGAGCTGTTTTTT. It encodes CASSEDKITGELFF. The variable domain in full, completed from reference TRBV7-9 and TRBJ2-2, reads DTGVSQNPRHKITKRGQNVTFRCDPISEHNRLYWYRQTLGQGPEFLTYFQNEAQLEKSRLLSDRFSAERPKGSFSTLEIQRTEQGDSAMYLCASSEDKITGELFFGEGSRLTVL.

This clonotype was seen ten or more times. This chain uses TRBV5-1 with TRBJ2-5; D gene ambiguous. V was cut by 3 bases and J by 4 bases, with 7 bases left in between. Germline loops: CDR1 SGHRS, CDR2 YFSETQ. The length of the CDR3 is 12 residues. This CDR3 is CASSSRPETQYF. The CDR3 region has the DNA TGCGCCAGCAGCTCTCGACCAGAGACCCAGTACTTC.

Comments on this clonotype: Sequence at one end of the junction differs from germline and may be a read error. The CDR3 protein is CSVEDKRAGTYTVAFF. As DNA, the CDR3 is TGCAGCGTTGAAGATAAGCGGGCAGGGACCTACACTGTAGCTTTCTTT. The chain recombines TRBV29-1 with TRBJ1-1, with D possibly being TRBD1 (5 bases). The CDR3 is made up of 16 amino acids. The germline V gene has CDR1 SQVTM and CDR2 ANQGSEA.

This clonotype was seen many times. The V gene is TRBV3-1, the J gene TRBJ1-1; no firm D call. CDR3 size: 13 residues. With 4 bases removed from V and 3 bases from J, the gap between germline ends came to 9 bases. CDR1 and CDR2 (germline): LGHDT, YNNKEL (reference sequence). CDR3 DNA sequence: TGTGCCAGCAGCCCCACCGGGGACACTGAAGCTTTCTTT. Its translation is CASSPTGDTEAFF.

This clonotype was observed a handful of times. The gene calls are TRBV5-1 and TRBJ2-1; D ambiguous. The V and J ends lost 0 bases and 4 bases respectively, with 11 bases between them. This CDR3 is 15 amino acids long. Germline V lookup: CDR1 SGHRS, CDR2 YFSETQ. The CDR3 bases are TGCGCCAGCAGCTTGGGCGGCGGCCTGTACAATGAGCAGTTCTTC. It yields the protein CASSLGGGLYNEQFF.

In its sample, this clonotype was seen many times. CDR3 loop: CASSASGVGGELFF. CDR3 bases: TGTGCCAGCAGCGCTAGCGGGGTCGGCGGGGAGCTGTTTTTT. The chain links TRBV9 to TRBJ2-2; 9 bases line up with TRBD2. Germline V gene sequence: CDR1 SGDLS, CDR2 YYNGEE. The CDR3 runs to 14 residues. The V and J ends lost 3 bases and 7 bases, in that order; junction bases with no gene match: 4.

This clonotype was seen repeatedly, ten times or more. V usage is TRBV5-5 and J usage is TRBJ2-3, with 8 bases identical to TRBD1. Germline V CDR1 and CDR2: SGHKS, YYEKEE (reference sequence). With V trimmed by 3 bases and J by 5 bases, 8 bases remained unmatched. The CDR3 covers 15 residues. CDR3 coding DNA: TGTGCCAGCAGCTGGGAGGACAGGGCGAAAGATACGCAGTATTTT. Translation gives CASSWEDRAKDTQYF.

With respect to this clonotype: A much larger clone differs by one base, so this may be a read error. The rearrangement joins TRBV23-1 to TRBJ2-1; 8 nucleotides match TRBD1. TRBV23-1 is filed as an ORF, its function uncertain. The CDR3 is made up of 12 amino acids. CDR3 in DNA: TGCGCCTCTATGGACAGGGCTGATGAGCAGTCCTTC. Protein sequence: CASMDRADEQSF.